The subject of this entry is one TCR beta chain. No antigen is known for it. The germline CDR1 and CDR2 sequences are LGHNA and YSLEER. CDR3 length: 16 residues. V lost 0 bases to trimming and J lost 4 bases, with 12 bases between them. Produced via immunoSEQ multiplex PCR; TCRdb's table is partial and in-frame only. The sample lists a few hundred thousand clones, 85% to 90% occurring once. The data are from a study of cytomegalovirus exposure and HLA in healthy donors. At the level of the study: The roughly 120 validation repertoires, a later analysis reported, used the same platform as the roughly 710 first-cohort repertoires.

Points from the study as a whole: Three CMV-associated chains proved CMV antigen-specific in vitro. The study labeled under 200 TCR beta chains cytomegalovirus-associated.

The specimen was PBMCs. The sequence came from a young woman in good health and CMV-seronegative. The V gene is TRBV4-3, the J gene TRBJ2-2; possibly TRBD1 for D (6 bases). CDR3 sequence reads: CASSQDLGQTTGELFF. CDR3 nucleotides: TGCGCCAGCAGCCAAGATCTAGGACAGACCACCGGGGAGCTGTTTTTT.